This T cell receptor (beta chain) is drawn from a study of PD-1 blockade in classical Hodgkin lymphoma. Study results and caveats: Exclusion was applied to patients who started nivolumab under 1 year after ASCT.

Remarks on this clone: The target antigen is unknown.

The method was immunoSEQ multiplex PCR; TCRdb's version includes in-frame clones alone and lacks a portion of them. In the table there are some 16,000 clones, 82% of which are singletons. Germline lookup yields CDR1 MDHEN and CDR2 SYDVKM. The length of the CDR3 is 16 residues. V was clipped by 2 bases and J by 0 bases, with 14 bases between them. Exposure to brentuximab vedotin varied, and each patient had relapsed following autologous stem cell transplantation. This clonotype originated in a human donor with classical Hodgkin lymphoma. Sequenced here: peripheral blood mononuclear cells (PBMCs), sampled before the second cycle of nivolumab. The rearrangement uses TRBV28 and TRBJ2-7; D may be TRBD2 (5 bases). This CDR3 reads CASSLLGGYSSYEQYF. In DNA form, the CDR3 reads TGTGCCAGCAGTTTACTCGGAGGCTATAGCTCCTACGAGCAGTACTTC.